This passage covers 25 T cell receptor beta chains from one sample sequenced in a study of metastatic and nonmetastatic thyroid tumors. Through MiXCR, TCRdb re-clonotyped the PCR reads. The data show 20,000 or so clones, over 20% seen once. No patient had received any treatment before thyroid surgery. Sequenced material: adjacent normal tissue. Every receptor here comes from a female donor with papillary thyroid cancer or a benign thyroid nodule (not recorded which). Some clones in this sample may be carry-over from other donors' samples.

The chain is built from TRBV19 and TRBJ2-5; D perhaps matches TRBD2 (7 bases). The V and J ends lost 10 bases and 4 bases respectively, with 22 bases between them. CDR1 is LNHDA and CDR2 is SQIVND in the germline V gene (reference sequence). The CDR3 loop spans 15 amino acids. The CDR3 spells CAISALGGRGETQYF. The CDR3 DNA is TGTGCCATCAGCGCCCTCGGGGGGCGAGGAGAGACCCAGTACTTC.

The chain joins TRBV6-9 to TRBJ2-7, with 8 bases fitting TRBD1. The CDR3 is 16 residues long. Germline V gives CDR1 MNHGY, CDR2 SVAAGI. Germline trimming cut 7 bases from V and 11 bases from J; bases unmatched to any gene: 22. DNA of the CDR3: TGTGCCAGCATTTACCCGGACAGGGCTCTTCTGGGGGATAAGTACTTC. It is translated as CASIYPDRALLGDKYF.

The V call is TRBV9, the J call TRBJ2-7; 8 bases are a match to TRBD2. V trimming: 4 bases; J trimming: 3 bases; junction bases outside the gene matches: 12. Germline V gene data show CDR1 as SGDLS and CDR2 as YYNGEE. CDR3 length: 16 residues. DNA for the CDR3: TGTGCCAGCAGCCCTCAGCCGGGACTAGGTATCTACGAGCAGTACTTC. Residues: CASSPQPGLGIYEQYF.

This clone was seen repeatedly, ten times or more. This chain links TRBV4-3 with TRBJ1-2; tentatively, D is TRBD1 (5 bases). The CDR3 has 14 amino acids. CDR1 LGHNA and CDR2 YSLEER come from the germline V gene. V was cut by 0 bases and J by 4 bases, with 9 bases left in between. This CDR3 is CASSQDAGGYGYTF. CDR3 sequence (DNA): TGCGCCAGCAGCCAAGATGCCGGGGGCTATGGCTACACCTTC.

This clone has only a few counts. CDR3 sequence: CSARAPGQDFSYEQYF. CDR3 DNA: TGCAGTGCTAGAGCACCGGGACAGGACTTCTCCTACGAGCAGTACTTC. This sequence joins TRBV20-1 and TRBJ2-7, with TRBD1 identical over 8 bases. Germline CDR1 DFQATT, CDR2 SNEGSKA (reference sequence). This CDR3 is 16 amino acids long. The trim removed 1 base at V and 0 bases at J, leaving 8 bases unmatched.

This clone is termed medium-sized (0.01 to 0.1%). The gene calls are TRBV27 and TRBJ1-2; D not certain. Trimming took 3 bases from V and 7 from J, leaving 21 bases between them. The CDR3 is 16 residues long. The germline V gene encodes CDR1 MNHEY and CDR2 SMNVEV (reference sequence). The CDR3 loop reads CASSFSVRAMTGGYTF. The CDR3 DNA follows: TGTGCCAGCAGTTTTTCCGTCCGAGCGATGACGGGTGGCTACACCTTC.

The CDR3 here is CASSTRLAGVADTQYF. The CDR3 DNA sequence: TGCGCCAGCAGCACCCGACTAGCGGGAGTCGCAGATACGCAGTATTTT. The gene calls are TRBV5-1 and TRBJ2-3; 12 bases match TRBD2. Trimming took 4 bases from V and 4 from J; bases not matched to a gene: 7. The CDR3 covers 16 residues. Germline-derived CDR1 and CDR2 are SGHRS and YFSETQ.

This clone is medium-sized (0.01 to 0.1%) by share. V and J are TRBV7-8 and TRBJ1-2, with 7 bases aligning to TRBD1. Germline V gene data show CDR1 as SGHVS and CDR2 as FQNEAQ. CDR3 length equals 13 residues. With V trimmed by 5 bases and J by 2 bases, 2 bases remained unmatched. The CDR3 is CASSPDRNYGYTF. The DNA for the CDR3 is TGTGCCAGCAGCCCGGACAGGAACTATGGCTACACCTTC.

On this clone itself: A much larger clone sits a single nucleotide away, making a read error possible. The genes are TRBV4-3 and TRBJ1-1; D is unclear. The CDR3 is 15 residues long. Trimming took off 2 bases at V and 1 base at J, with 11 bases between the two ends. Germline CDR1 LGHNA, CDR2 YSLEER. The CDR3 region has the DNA TGCGCCAGCAGCCAATTCCTTGAAGCGAACACTGAAGCTTTCTTT. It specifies CASSQFLEANTEAFF.

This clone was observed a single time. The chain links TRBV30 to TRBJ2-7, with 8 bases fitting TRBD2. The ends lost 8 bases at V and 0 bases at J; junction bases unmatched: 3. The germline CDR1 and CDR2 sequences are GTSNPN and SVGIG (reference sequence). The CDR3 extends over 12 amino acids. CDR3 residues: CARGGNSYEQYF. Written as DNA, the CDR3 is TGTGCCCGGGGGGGGAACTCCTACGAGCAGTACTTC.

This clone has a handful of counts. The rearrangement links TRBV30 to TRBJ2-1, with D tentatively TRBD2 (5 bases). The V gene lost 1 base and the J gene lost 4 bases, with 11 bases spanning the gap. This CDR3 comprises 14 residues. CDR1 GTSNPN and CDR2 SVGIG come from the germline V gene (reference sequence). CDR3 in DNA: TGTGCCTGGAGTGGGGAGATGGGTTACAATGAGCAGTTCTTC. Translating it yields CAWSGEMGYNEQFF.

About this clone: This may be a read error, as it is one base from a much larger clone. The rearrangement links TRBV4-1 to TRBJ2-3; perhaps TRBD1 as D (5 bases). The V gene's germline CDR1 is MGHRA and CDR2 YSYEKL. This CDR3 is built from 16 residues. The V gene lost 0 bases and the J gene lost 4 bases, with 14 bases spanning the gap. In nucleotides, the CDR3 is TGCGCCAGCAGCCAAGATCCATGGGGCAACCCAGATACGCAGTATTTT. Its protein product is CASSQDPWGNPDTQYF.

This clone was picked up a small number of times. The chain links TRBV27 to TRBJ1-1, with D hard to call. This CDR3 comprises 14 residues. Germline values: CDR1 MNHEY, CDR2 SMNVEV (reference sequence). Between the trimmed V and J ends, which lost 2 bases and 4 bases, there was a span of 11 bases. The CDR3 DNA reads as TGTGCCAGCAGTTTAGACCAAACCGCCACTGAAGCTTTCTTT. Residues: CASSLDQTATEAFF.

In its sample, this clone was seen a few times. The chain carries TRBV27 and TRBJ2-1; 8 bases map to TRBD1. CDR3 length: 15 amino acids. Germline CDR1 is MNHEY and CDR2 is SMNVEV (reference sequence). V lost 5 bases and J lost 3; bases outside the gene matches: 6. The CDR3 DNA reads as TGTGCCAGCAGTGCGGGACAGGTGGGCTACAATGAGCAGTTCTTC. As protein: CASSAGQVGYNEQFF.

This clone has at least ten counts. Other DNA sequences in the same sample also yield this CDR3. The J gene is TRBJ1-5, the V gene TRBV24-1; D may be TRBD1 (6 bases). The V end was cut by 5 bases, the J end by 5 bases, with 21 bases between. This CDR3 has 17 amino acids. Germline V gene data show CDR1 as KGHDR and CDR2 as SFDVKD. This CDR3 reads CATSGPPGRRGDQPQHF. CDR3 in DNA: TGTGCCACCAGTGGACCCCCCGGGCGGAGGGGGGATCAGCCCCAGCATTTT.

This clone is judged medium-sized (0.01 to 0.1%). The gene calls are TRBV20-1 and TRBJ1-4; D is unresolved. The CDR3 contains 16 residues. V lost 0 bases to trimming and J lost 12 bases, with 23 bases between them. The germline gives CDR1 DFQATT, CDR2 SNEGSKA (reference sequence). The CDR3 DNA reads TGCAGTGCTAGAGAATATACGGGTCAGAAGGGAAGACAACTGTTTTTT. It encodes CSAREYTGQKGRQLFF.

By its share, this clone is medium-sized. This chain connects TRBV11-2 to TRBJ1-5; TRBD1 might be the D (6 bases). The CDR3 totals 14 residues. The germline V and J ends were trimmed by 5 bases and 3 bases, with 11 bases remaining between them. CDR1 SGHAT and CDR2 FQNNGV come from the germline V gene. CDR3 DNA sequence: TGTGCCAGCAGCGCCGGGACAAACAATCAGCCCCAGCATTTT. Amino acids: CASSAGTNNQPQHF. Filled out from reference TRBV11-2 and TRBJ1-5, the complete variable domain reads EAGVAQSPRYKIIEKRQSVAFWCNPISGHATLYWYQQILGQGPKLLIQFQNNGVVDDSQLPKDRFSAERLKGVDSTLKIQPAKLEDSAVYLCASSAGTNNQPQHFGDGTRLSIL.

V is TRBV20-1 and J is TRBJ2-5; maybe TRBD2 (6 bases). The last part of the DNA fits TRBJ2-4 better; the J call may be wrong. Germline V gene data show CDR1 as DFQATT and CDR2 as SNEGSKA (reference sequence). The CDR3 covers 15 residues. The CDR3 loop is CSAPPRTPRRDIQYF. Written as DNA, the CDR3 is TGCAGTGCTCCCCCTCGGACTCCTAGGAGGGACATTCAGTACTTC.

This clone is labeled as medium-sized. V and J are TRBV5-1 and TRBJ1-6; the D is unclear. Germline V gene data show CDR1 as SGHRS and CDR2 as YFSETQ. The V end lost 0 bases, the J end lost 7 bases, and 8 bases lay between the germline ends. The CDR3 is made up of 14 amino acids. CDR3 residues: CASSLAERNSPLHF. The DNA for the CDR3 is TGCGCCAGCAGCTTGGCCGAGAGGAATTCACCCCTCCACTTT.

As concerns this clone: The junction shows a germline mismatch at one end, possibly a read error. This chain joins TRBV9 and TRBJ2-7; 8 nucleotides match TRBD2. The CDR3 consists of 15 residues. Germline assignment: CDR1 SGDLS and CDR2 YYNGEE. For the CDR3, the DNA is TGTGCCAGCATCGTATTTCCAGCGGGGGTGTACGAGCAGTACTTC. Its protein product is CASIVFPAGVYEQYF.

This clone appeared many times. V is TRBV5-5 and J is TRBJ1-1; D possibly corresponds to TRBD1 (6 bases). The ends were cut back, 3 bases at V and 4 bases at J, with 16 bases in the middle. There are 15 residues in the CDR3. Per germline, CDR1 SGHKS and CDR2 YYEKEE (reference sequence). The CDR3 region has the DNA TGTGCCAGCAGCTCAACGGCCGGGACACGCACTGAAGCTTTCTTT. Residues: CASSSTAGTRTEAFF.

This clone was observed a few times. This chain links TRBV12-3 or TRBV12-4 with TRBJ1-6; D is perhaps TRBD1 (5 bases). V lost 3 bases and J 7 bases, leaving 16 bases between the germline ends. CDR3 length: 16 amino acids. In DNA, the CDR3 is TGTGCCAGCAGTTTTTCCGGCAGGGTAGGCAATTCACCCCTCCACTTT. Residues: CASSFSGRVGNSPLHF.

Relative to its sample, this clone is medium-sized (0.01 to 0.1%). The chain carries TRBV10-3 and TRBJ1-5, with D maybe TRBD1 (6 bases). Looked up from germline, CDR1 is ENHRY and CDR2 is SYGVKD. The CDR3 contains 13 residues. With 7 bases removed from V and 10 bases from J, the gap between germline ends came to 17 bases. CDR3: CAITSNRESPQHF. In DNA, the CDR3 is TGTGCCATCACCTCAAACAGGGAGTCACCCCAGCATTTT.

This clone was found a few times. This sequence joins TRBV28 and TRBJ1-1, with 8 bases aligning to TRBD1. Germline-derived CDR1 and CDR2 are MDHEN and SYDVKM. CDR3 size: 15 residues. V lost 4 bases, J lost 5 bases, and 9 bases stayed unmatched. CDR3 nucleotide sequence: TGTGCCAGCAGTTACAGGGGGGGGGCGGGAACTGAAGCTTTCTTT. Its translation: CASSYRGGAGTEAFF.

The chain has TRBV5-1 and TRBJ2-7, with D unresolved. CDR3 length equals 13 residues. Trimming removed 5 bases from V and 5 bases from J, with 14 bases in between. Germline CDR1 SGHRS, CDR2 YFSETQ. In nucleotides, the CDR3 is TGCGCCAGCAGTAGCCCCTCCGTGGACGAGCAGTACTTC. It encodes CASSSPSVDEQYF.